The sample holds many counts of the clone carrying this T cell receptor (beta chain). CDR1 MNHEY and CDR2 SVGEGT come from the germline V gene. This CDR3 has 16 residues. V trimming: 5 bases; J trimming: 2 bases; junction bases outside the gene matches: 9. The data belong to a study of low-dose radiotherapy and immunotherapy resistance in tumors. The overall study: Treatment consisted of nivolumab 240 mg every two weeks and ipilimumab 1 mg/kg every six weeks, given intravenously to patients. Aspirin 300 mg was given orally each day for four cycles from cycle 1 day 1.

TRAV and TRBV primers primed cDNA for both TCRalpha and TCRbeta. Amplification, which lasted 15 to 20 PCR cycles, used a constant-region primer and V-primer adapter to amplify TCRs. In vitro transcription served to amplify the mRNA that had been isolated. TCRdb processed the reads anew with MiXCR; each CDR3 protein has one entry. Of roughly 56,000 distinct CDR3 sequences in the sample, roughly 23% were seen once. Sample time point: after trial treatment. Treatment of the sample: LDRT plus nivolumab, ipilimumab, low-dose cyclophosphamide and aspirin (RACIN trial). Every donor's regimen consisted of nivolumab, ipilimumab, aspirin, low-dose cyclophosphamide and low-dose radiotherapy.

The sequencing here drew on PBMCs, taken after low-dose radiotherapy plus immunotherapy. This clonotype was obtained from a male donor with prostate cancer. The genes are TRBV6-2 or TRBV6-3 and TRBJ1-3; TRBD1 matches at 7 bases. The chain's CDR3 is CASSDARGKTGNTIYF. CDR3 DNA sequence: TGTGCCAGCAGTGACGCCAGGGGGAAAACTGGAAACACCATATATTTT.